This T cell receptor (beta chain) appears in the sequencing data of a study of T cells in Graves' hyperthyroidism and ophthalmopathy. Study results and limitations: Blood held most thyroid clonotypes expanded above 0.001 frequency. The model forecast ophthalmopathy, anticipating it by a median around 6.5 months before onset.

This clonotype was found a few times. Its matching antigen is unknown. J gave up 5 bases and V 4 bases, and 3 bases lay outside the gene matches. Germline assignment: CDR1 MNHEY and CDR2 SMNVEV (reference sequence). This CDR3 is 15 amino acids long. Newly diagnosed hyperthyroidism patients aged 18 to 65 years had disease lasting under 2 months. Researchers took RNA transcripts and amplified the TCR beta CDR3 regions from them. The TCR CDR3 first-round RT-PCR relied on the HTBI primer set. In TCRdb, the multiplex PCR reads were re-called with MiXCR into one record per CDR3 protein. Of 700,000 or so distinct CDR3 sequences in the sample, 16% were seen once.

The specimen sequenced was blood. This TCR came from a man aged 18-30 years with Graves' hyperthyroidism. The rearrangement uses TRBV27 and TRBJ1-6; 9 nucleotides line up with TRBD1. The DNA of the CDR3 is TGTGCCAGCAGTTCCTGGGACAGGGATAATTCACCCCTCCACTTT. This translates into CASSSWDRDNSPLHF.